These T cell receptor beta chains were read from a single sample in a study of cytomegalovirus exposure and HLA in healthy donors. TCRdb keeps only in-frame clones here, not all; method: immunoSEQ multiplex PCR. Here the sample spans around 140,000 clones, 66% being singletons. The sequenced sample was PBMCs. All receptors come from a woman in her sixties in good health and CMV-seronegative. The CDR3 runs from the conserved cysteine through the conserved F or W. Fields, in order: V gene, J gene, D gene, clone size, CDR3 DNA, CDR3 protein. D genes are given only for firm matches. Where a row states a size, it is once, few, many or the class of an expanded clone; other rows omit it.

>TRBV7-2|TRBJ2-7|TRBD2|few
TGTGCCAGCAGCTTTCTTCGGGGGGGGGTCAACGAGCAGTACTTC
CASSFLRGGVNEQYF
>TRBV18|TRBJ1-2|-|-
TGTGCCAGCTCACCGGAGGCTAACTATGGCTACACCTTC
CASSPEANYGYTF
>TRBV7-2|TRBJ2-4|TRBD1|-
TGTGCCAGCACCGCCACCGGGACAGGTCGCGACATTCAGTACTTC
CASTATGTGRDIQYF
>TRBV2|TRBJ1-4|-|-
TGTGCCAGCACAAGGGGAGGGGAAAATGAAAAACTGTTTTTT
CASTRGGENEKLFF
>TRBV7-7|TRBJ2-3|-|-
TGTGCTAGCAGCCCGCTGGGGGCCATCACAGATACGCAGTATTTT
CASSPLGAITDTQYF
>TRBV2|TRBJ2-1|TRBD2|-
TGTGCCAGCGCAGTGACTAGCGGGGGGGCCTATGAGCAGTTCTTC
CASAVTSGGAYEQFF
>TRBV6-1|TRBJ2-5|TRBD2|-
TGTGCCAGCAGTGAAGGGGTCCGGGGGGAAGAGACCCAGTACTTC
CASSEGVRGEETQYF
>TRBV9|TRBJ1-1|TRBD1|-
TGTGCCAGCAGCGTAGGAGGGGACAGGTGGAACACTGAAGCTTTCTTT
CASSVGGDRWNTEAFF
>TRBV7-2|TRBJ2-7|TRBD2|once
TGTGTTTCGCAGGGTTCGGGAGGACCATCCTACGAGCAGTACTTC
CVSQGSGGPSYEQYF
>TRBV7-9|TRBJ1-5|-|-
TGTTCCAGCAGCCTCCGCAATCAGCCCCAGCATTTT
CSSSLRNQPQHF
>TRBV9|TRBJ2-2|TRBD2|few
TGTGCCAGCAGCGTTAGCGGGGGGCGGCTCGGGGAGCTGTTTTTT
CASSVSGGRLGELFF
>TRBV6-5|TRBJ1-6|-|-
TGTGCCAGCAGTTACTACGGGAGATATTCACCCCTCCACTTT
CASSYYGRYSPLHF
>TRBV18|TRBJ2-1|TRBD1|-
TGTGCCAGCTCACCGGGACAGGGCAATGAGCAGTTCTTC
CASSPGQGNEQFF
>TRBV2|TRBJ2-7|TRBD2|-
TGTGCCAGCAGAGACCCATCCATTAGCGGGAGGGCCTACGAGCAGTACTTC
CASRDPSISGRAYEQYF
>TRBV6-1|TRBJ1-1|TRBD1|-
TGTGCCAGCGGACAGGCGCGGGACACTGAAGCTTTCTTT
CASGQARDTEAFF
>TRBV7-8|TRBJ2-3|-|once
TGTGCCAGCCTCCCGGGGTTCGTTACAGATACGCAGTATTTT
CASLPGFVTDTQYF
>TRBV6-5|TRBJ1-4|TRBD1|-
TGTGCCAGCAGTTACCGGAAGGGGGCGGGTGAAAAACTGTTTTTT
CASSYRKGAGEKLFF
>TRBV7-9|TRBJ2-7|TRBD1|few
TGTTCCGTGGGGACAGGGGGGACTAGCAGTTCCTACGAGCAGTACTTC
CSVGTGGTSSSYEQYF